The clone carrying this T cell receptor beta chain was found many times. The antigen is undetermined. The data were produced by immunoSEQ multiplex PCR, yet TCRdb's version contains in-frame clones alone and is incomplete. Of about 110,000 clones in the sample, just over 85% were seen once. The data are from a study of T cell responses to AZD1222 COVID-19 vaccine. The CDR3 contains 12 residues. Trimming shortened V by 5 bases and J by 3 bases, and 7 bases separated the two germline ends. General study points: No repertoire was sampled before or during the peak T cell response, only after it. CD4 TCRs associated with vaccination spanned spike, dominating at 160-218 and 743-854. Nearly half of unique spike-specific TCRs reportedly avoided B.1.351 and B.1.1.7 mutated regions.

The sequence was collected from an adult in good health. Sequencing was performed on peripheral blood, taken on day 0 of AZD1222 vaccination. The chain has TRBV12-3 or TRBV12-4 and TRBJ1-2; no clear D gene. For the CDR3, the DNA is TGTGCCAGCAGTATGAGAGACTATGGCTACACCTTC. Its translation: CASSMRDYGYTF.